This TCR beta chain is from a study of T cell clones after liver transplantation. Study details: Draws occurred before transplant, before withdrawal, and after complete or failed withdrawal.

As concerns this clone: What it binds is unknown.

Study-level results: Post-transplant, graft-donor-reactive CD4 TCRbeta sequences in blood dropped significantly in most of the 8 subjects.

CDR1 LGHNA and CDR2 YNFKEQ come from the germline V gene. This CDR3 has 18 amino acids. V shed 3 bases and J shed 1 base, with 20 bases lying between them. TCRdb keeps only in-frame clones here, not all; method: immunoSEQ multiplex PCR. The data show approximately 11,000 clones, with about two thirds seen just once and 24% held by the top ten. The input for sequencing was CD4+ T cells from blood, taken about 2.5 years after liver transplant. This receptor was taken from a human patient who received a liver transplant. Some T cells here may be from the graft donor. The chain carries TRBV4-2 and TRBJ2-3, with D possibly called TRBD1 or TRBD2 (5 bases each). DNA for the CDR3: TGTGCCAGCAGCCAGAGGGGTGAATCCAACTCGGGCACAGATACGCAGTATTTT. Translation: CASSQRGESNSGTDTQYF.